This T cell receptor beta chain was retrieved from a study of CD8+CD57+ T cells in acquired aplastic anemia. Overall study: In CD4+ cells, healthy donors produced an average of about 10 million reads.

TCR beta VDJ and CDR3 profiles were obtained from a genomic DNA template. Via MiXCR, TCRdb re-called the reads, giving one row per CDR3 protein. This table has some 150,000 distinct CDR3 sequences, around two fifths appearing once. This CDR3 contains 15 residues. The V gene end was trimmed by 1 base and the J gene end by 7 bases; junction bases not matched to a gene: 7. The germline V gene has CDR1 SGHNT and CDR2 YYREEE (reference sequence). This clonotype has a count of ten or more. The genes are TRBV5-4 and TRBJ2-1; 8 bases map to TRBD2. This TCR derives from a human donor in good health, serving as a control. The sequencing sample was made of sorted CD4+, CD8+, or CD8+CD57+ T cells (not recorded which) from PBMCs. CDR3 sequence (DNA): TGTGCCAGCAGCTTGCCCGGGGGGGCAGCAAATGAGCAGTTCTTC. This codes for CASSLPGGAANEQFF.